The 7 T cell receptor beta chains below all came from one sample that was sequenced in a study of PD-L1 blockade in urothelial cancer. Measured with immunoSEQ multiplex PCR; TCRdb has only the in-frame clones, and not every one. The sample has tens of thousands of clones, around 88% seen once; the top ten hold about 10%. Specified time point: peripheral blood 6 weeks after treatment start. The material sequenced was PBMCs, taken around atezolizumab (anti-PD-L1) treatment. These receptors were taken from a man between 60 and 75 years old with urothelial cancer.

This clone was seen a handful of times. V usage is TRBV13 and J usage is TRBJ1-3; D gene ambiguous. The CDR3 length is 17 residues. The V end was cut by 1 base, the J end by 0 bases, with 13 bases between. CDR1 is PRHDT and CDR2 is FYEKMQ in the germline V gene (reference sequence). CDR3 sequence reads: CASSLVVGLSSGNTIYF. DNA of the CDR3: TGTGCCAGCAGCTTAGTAGTAGGACTCAGCTCTGGAAACACCATATATTTT.

This clone was detected only once. This chain links TRBV4-1 with TRBJ2-3, with D possibly being TRBD2 (5 bases). Trimming removed 4 bases at V and 0 bases at J, with 11 bases between. CDR1 MGHRA and CDR2 YSYEKL come from the germline V gene. The CDR3 is 15 residues long. The CDR3 nucleotides read TGCGCCAGCAGCCGCCTACGCGGGAGCACAGATACGCAGTATTTT. This translates into CASSRLRGSTDTQYF.

The chain recombines TRBV7-2 with TRBJ2-1; 9 bases match TRBD1. CDR3 length: 12 amino acids. J lost 13 bases, V lost 5 bases, and 6 bases had no gene match. CDR1 SGHTA and CDR2 FQGNSA come from the germline V gene. The chain's CDR3 is CASSAGQGNQFF. Written as DNA, the CDR3 is TGTGCCAGCAGCGCGGGACAGGGAAACCAGTTCTTC.

The chain is built from TRBV28 and TRBJ1-3; tentative D call: TRBD1 (5 bases). CDR1 is MDHEN, CDR2 SYDVKM, per germline. This CDR3 contains 16 residues. V lost 4 bases to trimming and J lost 4 bases, with 17 bases between them. For the CDR3, the DNA is TGTGCCAGCAGTTACACCGCCTCAGGGTTCGGAAACACCATATATTTT. Translated, it gives CASSYTASGFGNTIYF. The whole variable domain, remainder taken from reference TRBV28 and TRBJ1-3, is DVKVTQSSRYLVKRTGEKVFLECVQDMDHENMFWYRQDPGLGLRLIYFSYDVKMKEKGDIPEGYSVSREKKERFSLILESASTNQTSMYLCASSYTASGFGNTIYFGEGSWLTVV.

The CDR3 DNA is TGTGCCAGCGGAATTGCAGGGGGGCTGAACACTGAAGCTTTCTTT. It translates to CASGIAGGLNTEAFF. This chain connects TRBV19 to TRBJ1-1; 7 positions match TRBD1. Germline V gene lookup returns CDR1 LNHDA and CDR2 SQIVND (reference sequence). V lost 9 bases, J lost 0 bases, and 10 bases stayed unmatched. The CDR3 loop spans 15 amino acids. Supplemented by reference TRBV19 and TRBJ1-1, the full variable domain reads DGGITQSPKYLFRKEGQNVTLSCEQNLNHDAMYWYRQDPGQGLRLIYYSQIVNDFQKGDIAEGYSVSREKKESFPLTVTSAQKNPTAFYLCASGIAGGLNTEAFFGQGTRLTVV.

The rearrangement uses TRBV7-6 and TRBJ2-2; 8 bases align to TRBD1. This CDR3 is 20 amino acids long. The V gene's germline CDR1 is SGHVS and CDR2 FNYEAQ. Trimming removed 5 bases from V and 4 bases from J; junction bases left unmatched: 21. DNA for the CDR3: TGTGCCAGCAGCCACCAGCCTGGACAGGGCTTTAACTTAATCACCGGGGAGCTGTTTTTT. The encoded protein is CASSHQPGQGFNLITGELFF.

The chain joins TRBV9 to TRBJ2-1; 7 nucleotides agree with TRBD1. Losses at the gene ends were 2 bases for V and 7 bases for J; bases not matched to a gene: 9. The germline V gene has CDR1 SGDLS and CDR2 YYNGEE. The length of the CDR3 is 15 residues. CDR3 residues: CASSVKTGTGNEQFF. The CDR3 DNA is TGTGCCAGCAGCGTTAAGACAGGGACGGGAAATGAGCAGTTCTTC.